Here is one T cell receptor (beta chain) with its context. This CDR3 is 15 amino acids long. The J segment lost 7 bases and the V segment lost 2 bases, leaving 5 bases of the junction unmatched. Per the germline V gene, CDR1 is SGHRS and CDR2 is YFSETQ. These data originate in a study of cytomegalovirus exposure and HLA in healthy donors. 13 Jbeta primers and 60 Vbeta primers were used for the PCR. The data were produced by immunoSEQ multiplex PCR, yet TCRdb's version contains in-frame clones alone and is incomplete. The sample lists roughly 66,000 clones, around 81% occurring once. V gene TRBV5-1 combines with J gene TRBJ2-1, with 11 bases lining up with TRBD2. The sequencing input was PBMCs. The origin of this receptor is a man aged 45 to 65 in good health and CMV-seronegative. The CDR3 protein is CASSFSGGAPNEQFF. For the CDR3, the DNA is TGCGCCAGCAGCTTTAGCGGGGGGGCCCCTAATGAGCAGTTCTTC.